The T cell receptor beta chain under discussion was sequenced for a study of tumor-infiltrating lymphocytes in oesophageal squamous cell carcinoma. One entry per CDR3 protein, called by TCRdb with MiXCR from the PCR reads. This table has about 20,000 distinct CDR3 sequences, around 43% appearing once. The CDR3 totals 13 residues. CDR1 and CDR2 (germline): SGHTA, FQGTGA. Sequenced sample: blood. This TCR was recovered from a male donor with esophageal squamous cell carcinoma. V gene TRBV7-3 combines with J gene TRBJ2-5; perhaps TRBD1 as D (5 bases). The J call is in doubt because the DNA end fits TRBJ2-3 better. The CDR3, as DNA: TGTGCCAGCAGCTTACAGGGCGGCGATACGCAGTATTTT. Amino acids: CASSLQGGDTQYF.